This T cell receptor beta chain was sequenced for a study of regulatory T cells in long-lasting Graves disease (dated by TCRdb to the early 2020s). As for the study more broadly: Newly diagnosed Graves' disease patients had taken antithyroid drugs for less than 3 months. Peripheral blood TCR sequencing and RNA sequencing compared persistent Graves' disease patients with newly diagnosed Graves' disease patients. The study was conducted in China and was registered as a clinical trial. TCR sequencing covered about 13 persistent and roughly 20 newly diagnosed Graves' disease patients, some 35 samples in total. Study-wide findings and limitations: As a limitation, the authors acknowledged that the small sample size may reduce accuracy. Persistent disease showed preferential use of TRBV28, TRBJ1-2 and TRBJ2-5, whereas newly diagnosed disease favored TRBV20-1 and TRBJ2-1. More public clonotypes were shared among persistent patients (under 3,000) than among newly diagnosed patients (just under 1,000). Sequencing and analysis were restricted to the TCR beta chain. The study examined only peripheral blood because the primary lesion, thyroid tissue, could not be accessed. Compared with newly diagnosed patients, persistent Graves' disease patients had lower TCR Shannon entropy and fewer highly expanded clones, which suggests clonal expansion.

Concerning this clonotype: The target of this receptor is not known. No base qualities exist here, and no much larger clone lies one base off it.

The receptor library was made with multiplex PCR. Instrument on record: Illumina HiSeq 4000. To build TCR beta libraries, CDR3 regions were amplified by Arm-PCR using iRepertoire HTBI primers. Before sequencing, the PCR products went through gel purification. On the authors' methods: Gene usage analysis of CDR3 amino acid clonotypes used the 50 to 70 TRBV and 14 to 15 TRBJ segments found across samples. COPE and FqMerger were used to merge filtered high-quality paired reads into contigs. BLAST was used to align contigs to IMGT TRBV, TRBD and TRBJ reference genes, with CDR3 defined following IMGT. Highly expanded clones were defined as clonotypes with a frequency above 0.1%. Shannon entropy was used to measure repertoire diversity, and the Gini coefficient was used to measure V-J evenness. A clonotype was considered public if more than one individual shared it. Clones were called with MiXCR by TCRdb after fastp trimmed the public reads at Q25, and only in-frame beta chains were retained. One record per CDR3 amino acid sequence lists the most common genes and DNA. These V and J calls derive from TCRdb rather than the authors' analysis. The table for this sample lists about 420,000 distinct CDR3 sequences; about 16% of them were counted only once. About 23% of the sample is held by the ten biggest clonotypes.

The sample's time point label is to be understood as: newly diagnosed GD, antithyroid drugs for less than 3 months. RNA was extracted from PBMCs in TRIzol for both TCR sequencing and RNA sequencing. The diagnosis of Graves' disease was made according to American Thyroid Association guidelines. Patients were recruited from an endocrinology department in Xi'an, China. Each patient gave about 9.1 milliliters of peripheral blood, collected in an EDTA anticoagulant tube. Ficoll Paque Plus density gradient separation was used to isolate PBMCs, and no further T cell sorting was performed. An Agilent 2100 Bioanalyzer and agarose gel were used to check RNA quality, and a NanoDrop 2000 was used to measure RNA concentration. From its cysteine to its phenylalanine, the CDR3 spans 14 amino acids. Only CDR3 DNA remains: 42 bases, in frame from the first base. V is trimmed back by 7 bases and J by 0 bases, and the junction contains 5 bases that no gene match accounts for.

This same sample was also taken into another study, of T cells in Graves' hyperthyroidism and ophthalmopathy. The second study's paper adds: Stable Graves' hyperthyroidism was defined as the absence of progression to ophthalmopathy over 18 months of follow-up. Hyperthyroidism patients were newly diagnosed, with disease duration under 2 months, and aged 18 to 65 years. The study excluded patients with uncontrolled infections, other autoimmune diseases, pregnancy or lactation. Diagnoses relied on clinical symptoms, serum thyroxine and TRAb, thyroid ultrasound and orbital computed tomography. The first round of RT-PCR for the TCR CDR3 was performed with the HTBI primer set and the Qiagen OneStep RT-PCR kit. Most expanded thyroid clonotypes (frequency above 0.001) were also found in blood, which suggests that blood repertoires may mirror thyroid immune responses. In cross-validation, a model built on a 13 V-J signature told ophthalmopathy apart from stable hyperthyroidism with under 90% sensitivity and 81% to 82% specificity, and in testing the same model reached 80%/75%. During validation, the model predicted progression to ophthalmopathy a median of roughly 7.1 months ahead of onset, with roughly 65% sensitivity and 72.22% specificity. TCR V-J signatures able to tell the groups apart were searched for in a discovery cohort of 90 to 100 patients, of whom around 42 had Graves' ophthalmopathy and around 58 had stable Graves' hyperthyroidism. An independent validation cohort of around 19 hyperthyroidism patients and over 15 patients who later progressed to ophthalmopathy tested prospective prediction of ophthalmopathy. The 95 to 100 discovery patients were divided at random into training and test sets in a 7:3 ratio. The study also compared thyroid tissue and blood T-cell repertoires from about six Graves' hyperthyroidism patients. After sampling, hyperthyroidism patients received methimazole starting at 30 mg daily, and ophthalmopathy patients received high-dose intravenous methylprednisolone. Libraries were constructed in a second round of multiplex PCR, after which size selection and purification were performed. The libraries were sequenced on an Illumina HiSeq2000 using paired-end 100 bp reads. SOAPnuke was used to process the raw data, removing reads that contained adapters or uncalled bases, had a mean Phred below 15, or lacked an exact match to the constant primer or identifier. COPE v1.2.5 was used to merge high-quality paired reads, and clonotypes were defined as unique nucleotide sequences. Clonotypes were aligned to IMGT TRBV, TRBD and TRBJ reference segments using MiTCR v1.1. Only V-J combinations with frequency above 0.0001, covering 98% to 99.2% of repertoires, were analysed. The TCS score was defined as F50 (clonal expansion) divided by E x V (chaos), with BLOSUM62-based TCRdist calculated between CDR3 peptides within each V-J. Welch's t-statistics and random forest reduced roughly 540 V-J features to roughly 13, which were used in a naive Bayes classifier (R e1071). No statistical method was used to fix the sample size in advance, and group allocation was not hidden from the investigators. According to the paper, TCR Vbeta CDR3 sequencing was carried out on 135 peripheral blood samples, which came from under 50 ophthalmopathy, 75 to 80 hyperthyroidism and roughly 17 progressor patients.

The chain is encoded by TRBV12-3 or TRBV12-4 joined to TRBJ1-1; a stretch of 7 junction bases matches TRBD1. The sample consisted of peripheral blood mononuclear cells (PBMCs), taken at new diagnosis, from a patient treated with antithyroid drugs. This clonotype was sampled from a woman younger than 35 with Graves disease. Donor details come from another sample of the same person, matched by shared clones. This receptor has the CDR3 CASNPTGLNTEAFF. The DNA reads as follows: TGTGCCAGCAATCCGACAGGGTTGAACACTGAAGCTTTCTTT.